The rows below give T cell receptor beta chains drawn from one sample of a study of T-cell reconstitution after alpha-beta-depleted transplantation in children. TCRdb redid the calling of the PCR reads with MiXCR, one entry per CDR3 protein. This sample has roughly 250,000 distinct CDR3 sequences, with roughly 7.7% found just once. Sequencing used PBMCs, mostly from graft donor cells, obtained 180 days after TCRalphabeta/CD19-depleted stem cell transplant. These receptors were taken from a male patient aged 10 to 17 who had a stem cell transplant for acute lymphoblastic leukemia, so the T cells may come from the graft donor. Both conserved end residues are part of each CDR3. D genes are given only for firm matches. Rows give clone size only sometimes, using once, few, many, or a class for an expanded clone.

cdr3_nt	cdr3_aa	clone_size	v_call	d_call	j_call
TGCGCCAGCAGCTTTAAACCGGACAGTCTGGTGTCCTACGAGCAGTACTTC	CASSFKPDSLVSYEQYF	many	TRBV5-1	NA	TRBJ2-7
TGTGCCAGCAGTACCCGTGGACAAGCCTACGAGCAGTACTTC	CASSTRGQAYEQYF	many	TRBV6-1	NA	TRBJ2-7
TGTGCCAGCAGTCTTACAGGGTCTCGGGATGAGCAGTTCTTC	CASSLTGSRDEQFF	NA	TRBV9	NA	TRBJ2-1
TGTGCCATCAGTAAGAACACCGGGGAGCTGTTTTTT	CAISKNTGELFF	many	TRBV10-3	NA	TRBJ2-2
TGTGCCAGCGAATCCGGGATCCCCGGGGAGCTGTTTTTT	CASESGIPGELFF	once	TRBV4-2	NA	TRBJ2-2
TGCGCCAGCAGCCAAGTTAACTCCGGGACCCGAAGGAGGAACACCATATATTTT	CASSQVNSGTRRRNTIYF	many	TRBV4-1	NA	TRBJ1-3
TGCAGTGCTAGTAGGGGGGTAGTATGGGAGCAGTACTTC	CSASRGVVWEQYF	many	TRBV20-1	NA	TRBJ2-7
TGCGCCAGCAGCGAGACAGGGGGCGCGAACAATGAGCAGTTCTTC	CASSETGGANNEQFF	many	TRBV4-3	TRBD1	TRBJ2-1
TGTGCCAGCAGCTTCGGGACAGGGCACCAAGAGACCCAGTACTTC	CASSFGTGHQETQYF	many	TRBV7-6	TRBD1	TRBJ2-5
TGTGCCAGCAACCTTCGACTAGTATCTGGCCTCGAGCAGTACTTC	CASNLRLVSGLEQYF	few	TRBV5-5	NA	TRBJ2-7
TGTGCCAGCAGCGTAGATAGCAGATTAAACTATGGCTACACCTTC	CASSVDSRLNYGYTF	many	TRBV9	NA	TRBJ1-2
TGTGCCAGCAGCGTAGGGCAAAGGGGTCAGGCGAACACTGAAGCTTTCTTT	CASSVGQRGQANTEAFF	many	TRBV9	NA	TRBJ1-1
TGTGCCAGCAGCTTAGCGGGCGTTACCGAGCAGTACTTC	CASSLAGVTEQYF	many	TRBV7-2	NA	TRBJ2-7
TGCAGTGCTAGAGCCCCAACTACTCGACTGAACTATGGCTACACCTTC	CSARAPTTRLNYGYTF	NA	TRBV20-1	NA	TRBJ1-2
TGTGCCAGCAGCCGGCCGCTAGGGCCGCCCCGCTACGAGCAGTACTTC	CASSRPLGPPRYEQYF	many	TRBV28	NA	TRBJ2-7
TGTGCCATCAGTGAGTCTGGAGGATCCTACGAGCAGTACTTC	CAISESGGSYEQYF	many	TRBV10-3	NA	TRBJ2-7
TGTGCCAGCAGTTTAGTTTGGAGCAATCAGCCCCAGCATTTT	CASSLVWSNQPQHF	many	TRBV28	NA	TRBJ1-5
TGTGCCAGCAGCTCCGCCTGGGGCACAGATACGCAGTATTTT	CASSSAWGTDTQYF	many	TRBV5-8	NA	TRBJ2-3
TGTGCCAGCAGGGAGACAGTTTTGAACACTGAAGCTTTCTTT	CASRETVLNTEAFF	many	TRBV6-1	NA	TRBJ1-1
TGTGCCAGCACCCTAGGGGGGGGAGAGACCCAGTACTTC	CASTLGGGETQYF	many	TRBV12-3/TRBV12-4	NA	TRBJ2-5
TGTGCTAGTGGTCTCAGGGACATGAACACTGAAGCTTTCTTT	CASGLRDMNTEAFF	NA	TRBV12-5	NA	TRBJ1-1
TGCGCCAGCAGCCACCCCGGGGACAGACTACTTGATGCCACTCAGTACTTC	CASSHPGDRLLDATQYF	NA	TRBV4-1	TRBD1	TRBJ2-4
TGTGCCACCAGTGACCGCGCCGGACTAGCGGGGAGACAAGAGACCCAGTACTTC	CATSDRAGLAGRQETQYF	many	TRBV24-1	TRBD2	TRBJ2-5
TGTGCCAGCAGCTCATGGACTAGCGGGGACGAGCAGTACTTC	CASSSWTSGDEQYF	many	TRBV7-2	TRBD2	TRBJ2-7
TGCAGCGTTTGCAGGAGGGGGAACACTGAAGCTTTCTTT	CSVCRRGNTEAFF	many	TRBV29-1	NA	TRBJ1-1
TGTGCTAGCAGCTTAGCAGGGGCGAGGGAAGAGACCCAGTACTTC	CASSLAGAREETQYF	many	TRBV7-7	NA	TRBJ2-5
TGCAGCGTTACGACCGGGACAGCCTATAATTCACCCCTCCACTTT	CSVTTGTAYNSPLHF	many	TRBV29-1	TRBD1	TRBJ1-6
TGTGCCAGCAGTTTAGCGGGACAGGGGAATGAAAAACTGTTTTTT	CASSLAGQGNEKLFF	many	TRBV12-3/TRBV12-4	TRBD1	TRBJ1-4
TGTGCCAGCAGCTTGGACGGACAGGGGTTGAACACTGAAGCTTTCTTT	CASSLDGQGLNTEAFF	many	TRBV5-6	TRBD1	TRBJ1-1
TGCAGTGCTCATGGGGGGGTCGAGAACACCGGGGAGCTGTTTTTT	CSAHGGVENTGELFF	few	TRBV20-1	TRBD2	TRBJ2-2
TGTGCCAGCAGCTTACTAGGGACCCTGAGGGGCTCCTACGAGCAGTACTTC	CASSLLGTLRGSYEQYF	many	TRBV7-2	NA	TRBJ2-7